Included here is one T cell receptor beta chain sequence, with context. Its cognate antigen is unknown. This record comes from a study of T cell responses to AZD1222 COVID-19 vaccine. Notes on the study in general: Clonal diversity was possibly underestimated; the donors were predominantly white British and more often female. Among those given AZD1222, only five or six were seropositive at baseline.

TCRdb keeps only in-frame clones here, not all; method: immunoSEQ multiplex PCR. The sample lists fewer than 90,000 clones, around 89% occurring once. The sequence was obtained from an adult who received the AZD1222 COVID-19 vaccine. The sample consisted of peripheral blood, taken 28 days after the second AZD1222 dose.

The CDR3 reads CASSSTGTGIHGYTF. CDR3 in DNA: TGTGCCAGCAGTTCTACCGGGACAGGTATACATGGCTACACCTTC. The V call is TRBV2, the J call TRBJ1-2; TRBD1 agrees at 8 bases. Germline values: CDR1 SNHLY, CDR2 FYNNEI. After removal of 5 bases from V and 6 bases from J, the junction contained 11 bases not matched to a gene. This CDR3 comprises 15 residues.